This T cell receptor beta chain stems from a study of Ad26.COV2.S vaccination and SARS-CoV-2 variants. Treatment defined: roughly 19 received Ad26.COV2.S at low or high dose, single or two shots; about 5 received placebo; per-sample allocation not given. The samples were gathered on day 63 after the first injection of vaccine or placebo. An 18-55-year-old adult in Boston served as donor. General observations from the study: Spike-specific TCR breadth ran higher among vaccine recipients than placebo recipients. The analyses of TCR breadth and depth may have understated the size of total T cell responses. Non-spike TCR breadth did not differ much between vaccine and placebo recipients.

Details on this clone: Its target is not known.

This CDR3 comprises 14 residues. Germline trimming cut 0 bases from V and 6 bases from J; bases unmatched to any gene: 4. Germline V gives CDR1 MNHEY, CDR2 SMNVEV (reference sequence). Some clones are missing from TCRdb's copy, which holds only in-frame ones; the method was immunoSEQ multiplex PCR. The sample yields about 480,000 clones, 87% seen once. This sequence originates from a person aged 18-60 years who received the Ad26.COV2.S COVID-19 vaccine or a placebo. The material was peripheral blood, obtained in a trial of Ad26.COV2.S vaccine versus placebo. The chain joins TRBV27 to TRBJ2-7; 8 bases match TRBD2. CDR3 nucleotide sequence: TGTGCCAGCAGTTTATCGCCTGCGGGAGGCGAGCAGTACTTC. Its translation is CASSLSPAGGEQYF.